Listed below are T cell receptor beta chains from one sample, sequenced in a study of high-grade serous ovarian cancer treatment subgroups. Sequencing used immunoSEQ multiplex PCR; TCRdb keeps in-frame clones, though not all of them. Of some 5,000 clones in the sample, approximately 71% were seen once. Sequenced: tumor tissue. Receptors were obtained from a human donor with high-grade serous ovarian cancer. CDR3s include the opening cysteine and the closing phenylalanine or tryptophan. The D gene is left open where the match is weak. Only some rows state a clone size, as once, few, many or a class for expanded clones.

size	V	J	D	DNA	CDR3
once	TRBV6-5	TRBJ2-3	.	TGTGCCAGCAAGACATTCGGAGGCACAGATACGCAGTATTTT	CASKTFGGTDTQYF
.	TRBV6-4	TRBJ2-2	.	TGTGCCAGCAGTGACTCGGAGGAAACCGGGGAGCTGTTTTTT	CASSDSEETGELFF
.	TRBV5-5	TRBJ1-1	TRBD1	TGTGCCAGCAGCTTGGCGGACAGGGCACCACAAGCTTTCTTT	CASSLADRAPQAFF
few	TRBV7-6	TRBJ2-1	.	TGTGCCAGCAGCTTACCGGGGGGCAGTGGTGAGCAGTTCTTC	CASSLPGGSGEQFF
.	TRBV11-3	TRBJ2-1	.	TGTGCCAGCAGCTCTACAAGAAACAATGAGCAGTTCTTC	CASSSTRNNEQFF
.	TRBV4-1	TRBJ1-2	.	TGCGCCAGCAGCAGCGGCGGGGGGCGAGGGTATGGCTACACCTTC	CASSSGGGRGYGYTF
.	TRBV28	TRBJ1-6	.	TGTGCCAGCCAATATCCTTATAATTCACCCCTCCACTTT	CASQYPYNSPLHF
.	TRBV7-3	TRBJ2-3	.	TGTGCCAGCAGCTTAACGGGGGCTAAAGATACGCAGTATTTT	CASSLTGAKDTQYF
.	TRBV29-1	TRBJ1-4	TRBD1	TGCAGCTACAGGGGAGGCGAAAAACTGTTTTTT	CSYRGGEKLFF
.	TRBV20-1	TRBJ2-5	.	TGCAGTGCGGGTGAAGAGACCCAGTACTTC	CSAGEETQYF
.	TRBV5-5	TRBJ2-5	TRBD2	TGTGCCAGCAGCTTAGGACTAGCGGGCACACCCCAAGAGACCCAGTACTTC	CASSLGLAGTPQETQYF
.	TRBV9	TRBJ1-2	TRBD1	TGTGCCAGCAGCGTGGGACAGGAAGATAACTATGGCTACACCTTC	CASSVGQEDNYGYTF
.	TRBV6-1	TRBJ2-5	TRBD1	TGTGCCAGCAGTGACCCAGACAGGGAGGAGACCCAGTACTTC	CASSDPDREETQYF
.	TRBV7-9	TRBJ2-7	.	TGTGCCAGCAGCTTAGCTGGGGTTGGCTGGGAGCAGTACTTC	CASSLAGVGWEQYF
.	TRBV7-9	TRBJ2-5	.	TGTGCCAGCAGCTTAATTGGATGGGAGACCCAGTACTTC	CASSLIGWETQYF
.	TRBV6-5	TRBJ2-4	.	TGTGCCAGCAGTTACTCGGACCGGGACGGAGACATTCAGTACTTC	CASSYSDRDGDIQYF
.	TRBV18	TRBJ1-1	.	TGTGCCAGCTCACCAATGACGGCGCGAACTGAAGCTTTCTTT	CASSPMTARTEAFF
.	TRBV21-1	TRBJ1-1	.	TGTGCCAGCACCCAAGGGAACCCTCCCCTTGAAGCTTTCTTT	CASTQGNPPLEAFF
.	TRBV5-5	TRBJ2-2	.	TGTGCCAGCAGCTTGGCTGGGGGGACCGGGGAGCTGTTTTTT	CASSLAGGTGELFF
few	TRBV7-8	TRBJ1-6	TRBD1	TGTGCCAGCACCTGGGACAGGGCTTATAATTCACCCCTCCACTTT	CASTWDRAYNSPLHF
once	TRBV18	TRBJ2-5	.	TGTGCCAGCTCACCAGCCCTCCAAGAGACCCAGTACTTC	CASSPALQETQYF
.	TRBV7-8	TRBJ1-6	.	TGTGCCAGCAGCTTAGTTCGTACGGGGGTCTCCTATAATTCACCCCTCCACTTT	CASSLVRTGVSYNSPLHF
.	TRBV5-8	TRBJ1-1	.	TGTGCCAGCAGGGGCACGAGTCTCCGGAAGCCTGAAGCTTTCTTT	CASRGTSLRKPEAFF
.	TRBV6-6	TRBJ1-2	TRBD1	TGTGCCAGCAGTTACGTAGGACAGGGTGGAAATGGCTACACCTTC	CASSYVGQGGNGYTF
.	TRBV7-3	TRBJ1-1	TRBD1	TGTGCCAGCAGCGTAACAGGGGGCACTGAAGCTTTCTTT	CASSVTGGTEAFF
.	TRBV5-1	TRBJ1-1	.	TGCGCCAGCAGCCACACGGAGAACACTGAAGCTTTCTTT	CASSHTENTEAFF
.	TRBV7-6	TRBJ2-2	.	TGTGCCAGCACAGGCTCGAACACCGGGGAGCTGTTTTTT	CASTGSNTGELFF
.	TRBV6-6	TRBJ1-1	TRBD1	TGTGCCAGCAGTTACCCGACAGGGCAAAACACTGAAGCTTTCTTT	CASSYPTGQNTEAFF
.	TRBV19	TRBJ1-1	.	TGTGCCAGTAGTATACCTCCTTACACTGAAGCTTTCTTT	CASSIPPYTEAFF
once	TRBV4-1	TRBJ2-3	.	TGCGCCAGCAGCCCACAGGGAGCCGGAGATACGCAGTATTTT	CASSPQGAGDTQYF
few	TRBV11-2	TRBJ1-1	TRBD1	TGTGCCAGCAGCTTAGCTACAGGGGACGCTTTCTTT	CASSLATGDAFF
.	TRBV7-3	TRBJ1-1	.	TGTGCCAGCAGCGTTTCCACTCTGAACACTGAAGCTTTCTTT	CASSVSTLNTEAFF
medium-sized	TRBV2	TRBJ1-3	.	TGTGCCAGCAGTGGAGGGCAGGACACCATATATTTT	CASSGGQDTIYF
.	TRBV15	TRBJ1-5	.	TGTGCCACCAGCAGCGACATCCTCCAGCATTTT	CATSSDILQHF
.	TRBV6-5	TRBJ2-7	.	TGTGCCAGCAGCCAGAAACCCTGGTCCTACGAGCAGTACTTC	CASSQKPWSYEQYF
few	TRBV2	TRBJ1-3	TRBD1	TGTGCCAGCAGTTGGACAGGGGGCGGCGGAAACACCATATATTTT	CASSWTGGGGNTIYF
.	TRBV7-9	TRBJ2-1	TRBD1	TGTGCCAGCAGCCCCGGGACAGGTGATTACAATGAGCAGTTCTTC	CASSPGTGDYNEQFF
.	TRBV4-3	TRBJ2-7	TRBD2	TGCGCCAGCAGCCAAAGCGGGGGCTCCTACGAGCAGTACTTC	CASSQSGGSYEQYF
.	TRBV6-7	TRBJ1-3	TRBD1	TGTGCCAGCAGTCTCGACAGGGACTCTGGAAACACCATATATTTT	CASSLDRDSGNTIYF
.	TRBV10-3	TRBJ1-5	.	TGTGCCATCAGTGAGGGGGGCTCCCTGTTCCAGCATTTT	CAISEGGSLFQHF
few	TRBV9	TRBJ1-2	.	TGTGCCAGCAGCGTAGTAGGGGAGTCGACCCGCTACACCTTC	CASSVVGESTRYTF